The sequence of this TCR beta chain was determined in a study of T cell changes during pregnancy in multiple sclerosis. CDR3 length: 16 amino acids. With 1 base removed from V and 0 bases from J, the gap between germline ends came to 13 bases. CDR1 and CDR2 (germline): LNHNV, YYDKDF (reference sequence). Method: immunoSEQ multiplex PCR; TCRdb's copy keeps in-frame clones and lacks some. The sample yields over 10,000 clones, roughly 88% seen once. The specimen comprised CD8+ T cells from peripheral blood mononuclear cells, sampled in the second trimester of pregnancy. This sequence joins TRBV15 and TRBJ2-7, with a tentative D call TRBD2 (5 bases). The origin of this receptor is a female donor in good health, enrolled as a control in a pregnancy study. CDR3 sequence: CATSRVGSSRSYEQYF. In DNA, the CDR3 is TGTGCCACCAGCAGAGTTGGGAGTTCTCGCTCCTACGAGCAGTACTTC.